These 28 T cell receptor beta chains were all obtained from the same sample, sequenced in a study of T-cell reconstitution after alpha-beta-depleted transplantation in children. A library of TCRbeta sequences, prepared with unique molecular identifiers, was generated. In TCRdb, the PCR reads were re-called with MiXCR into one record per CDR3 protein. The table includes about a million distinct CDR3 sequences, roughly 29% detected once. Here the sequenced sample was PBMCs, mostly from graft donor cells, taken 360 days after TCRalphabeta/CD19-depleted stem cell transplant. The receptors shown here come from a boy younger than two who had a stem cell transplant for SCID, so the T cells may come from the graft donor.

The CDR3 DNA reads as TGTGCCAGCAGTTTCTTCCAGAATCAGCCCCAGCATTTT. Encoded protein: CASSFFQNQPQHF. The chain uses TRBV28 and TRBJ1-5; no reliable D call. Trimming removed 3 bases from V and 4 bases from J, with 7 bases in between. The germline V gene encodes CDR1 MDHEN and CDR2 SYDVKM. The length of the CDR3 is 13 residues.

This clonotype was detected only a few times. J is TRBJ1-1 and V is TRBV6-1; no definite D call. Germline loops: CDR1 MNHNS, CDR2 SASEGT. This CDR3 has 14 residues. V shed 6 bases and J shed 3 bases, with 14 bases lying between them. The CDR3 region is CASSRNVGYTEAFF. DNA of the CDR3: TGTGCCAGCAGCCGCAATGTGGGTTACACTGAAGCTTTCTTT.

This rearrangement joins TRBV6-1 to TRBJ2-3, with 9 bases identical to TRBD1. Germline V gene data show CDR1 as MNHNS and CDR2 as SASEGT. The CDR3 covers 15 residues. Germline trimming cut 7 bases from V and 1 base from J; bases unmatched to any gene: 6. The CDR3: CASNNYRGRTDTQYF. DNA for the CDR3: TGTGCCAGCAACAACTACAGGGGGCGCACAGATACGCAGTATTTT.

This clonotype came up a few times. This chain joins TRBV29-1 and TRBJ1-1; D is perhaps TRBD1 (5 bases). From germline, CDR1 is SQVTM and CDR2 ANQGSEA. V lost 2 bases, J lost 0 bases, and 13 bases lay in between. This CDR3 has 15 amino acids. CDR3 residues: CSVEWQGLMNTEAFF. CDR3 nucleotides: TGCAGCGTTGAATGGCAGGGCCTTATGAACACTGAAGCTTTCTTT.

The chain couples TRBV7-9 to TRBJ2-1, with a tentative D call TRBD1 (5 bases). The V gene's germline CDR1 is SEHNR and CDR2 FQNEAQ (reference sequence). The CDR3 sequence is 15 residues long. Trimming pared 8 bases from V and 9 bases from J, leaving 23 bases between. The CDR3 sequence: CASDRTLSRGGEQFF. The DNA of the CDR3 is TGTGCCAGCGATAGGACCCTTTCAAGGGGCGGTGAGCAGTTCTTC.

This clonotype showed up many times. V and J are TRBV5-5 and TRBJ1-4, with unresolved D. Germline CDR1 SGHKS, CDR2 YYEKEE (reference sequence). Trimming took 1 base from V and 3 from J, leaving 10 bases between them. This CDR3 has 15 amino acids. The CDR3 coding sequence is TGTGCCAGCAGCTTGATTGGACGGGCTAATGAAAAACTGTTTTTT. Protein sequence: CASSLIGRANEKLFF.

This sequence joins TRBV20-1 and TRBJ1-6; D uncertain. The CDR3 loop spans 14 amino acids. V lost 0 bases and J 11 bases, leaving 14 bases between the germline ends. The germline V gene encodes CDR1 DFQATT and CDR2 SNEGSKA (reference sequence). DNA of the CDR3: TGCAGTGCTAGAGATCTTGGTACCTTGGCACCCCTCCACTTT. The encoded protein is CSARDLGTLAPLHF.

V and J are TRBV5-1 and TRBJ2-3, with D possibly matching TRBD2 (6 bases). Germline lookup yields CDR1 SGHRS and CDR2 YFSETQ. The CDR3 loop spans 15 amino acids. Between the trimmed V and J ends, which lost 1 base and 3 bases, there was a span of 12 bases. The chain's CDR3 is CASSLPRLDTDTQYF. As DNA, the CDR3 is TGCGCCAGCAGCTTGCCGAGACTAGATACAGATACGCAGTATTTT. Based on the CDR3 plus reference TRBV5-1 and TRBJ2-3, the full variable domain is KAGVTQTPRYLIKTRGQQVTLSCSPISGHRSVSWYQQTPGQGLQFLFEYFSETQRNKGNFPGRFSGRQFSNSRSEMNVSTLELGDSALYLCASSLPRLDTDTQYFGPGTRLTVL.

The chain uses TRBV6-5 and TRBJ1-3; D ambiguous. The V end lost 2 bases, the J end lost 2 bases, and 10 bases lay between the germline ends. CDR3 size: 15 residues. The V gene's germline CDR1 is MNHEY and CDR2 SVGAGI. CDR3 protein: CASSYTKAPGNTIYF. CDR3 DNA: TGTGCCAGCAGTTACACCAAGGCCCCTGGAAACACCATATATTTT.

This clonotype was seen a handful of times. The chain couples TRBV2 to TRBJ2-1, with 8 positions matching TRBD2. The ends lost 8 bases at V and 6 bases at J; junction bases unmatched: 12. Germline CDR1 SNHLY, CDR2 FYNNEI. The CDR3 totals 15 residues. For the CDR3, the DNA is TGTGCCAGCCACAATGGGGTAGCGGGGTCCAATGAGCAGTTCTTC. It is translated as CASHNGVAGSNEQFF.

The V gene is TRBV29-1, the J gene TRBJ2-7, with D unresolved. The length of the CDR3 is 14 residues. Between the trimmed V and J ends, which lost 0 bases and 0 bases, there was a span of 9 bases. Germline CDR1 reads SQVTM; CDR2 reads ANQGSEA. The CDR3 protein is CSVEDRTSSYEQYF. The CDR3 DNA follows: TGCAGCGTTGAAGATCGGACCAGCTCCTACGAGCAGTACTTC.

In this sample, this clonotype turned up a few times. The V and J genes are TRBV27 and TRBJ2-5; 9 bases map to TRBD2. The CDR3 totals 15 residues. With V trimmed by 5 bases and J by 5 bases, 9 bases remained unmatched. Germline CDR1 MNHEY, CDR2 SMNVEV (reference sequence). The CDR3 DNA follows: TGTGCCAGCAGTCCCTACCTAGCGGGGTTGGAGACCCAGTACTTC. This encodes CASSPYLAGLETQYF.

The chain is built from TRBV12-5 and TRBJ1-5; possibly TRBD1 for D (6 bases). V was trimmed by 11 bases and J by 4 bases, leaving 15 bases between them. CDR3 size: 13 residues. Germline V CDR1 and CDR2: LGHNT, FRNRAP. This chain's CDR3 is CALGGRGNQPQHF. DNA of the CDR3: TGTGCTCTGGGGGGCAGGGGTAATCAGCCCCAGCATTTT. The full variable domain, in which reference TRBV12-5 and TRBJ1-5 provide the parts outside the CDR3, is DARVTQTPRHKVTEMGQEVTMRCQPILGHNTVFWYRQTMMQGLELLAYFRNRAPLDDSGMPKDRFSAEMPDATLATLKIQPSEPRDSAVYFCALGGRGNQPQHFGDGTRLSIL.

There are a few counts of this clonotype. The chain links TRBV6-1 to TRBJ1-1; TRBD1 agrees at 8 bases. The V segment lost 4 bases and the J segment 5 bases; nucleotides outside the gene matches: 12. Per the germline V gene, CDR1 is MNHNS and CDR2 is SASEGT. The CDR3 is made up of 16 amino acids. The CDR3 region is CASSGGPGQGGTEAFF. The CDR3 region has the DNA TGTGCCAGCAGTGGGGGACCCGGACAGGGAGGAACTGAAGCTTTCTTT.

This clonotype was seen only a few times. CDR3 nucleotide sequence: TGTGCCAGCAGCACCGCCACAGGGTTCGCCTACAATGAGCAGTTCTTC. It encodes CASSTATGFAYNEQFF. The chain combines TRBV9 with TRBJ2-1; D might be TRBD1 (6 bases). V was shortened by 4 bases and J by 2 bases, with 16 bases between the two germline ends. The germline V gene encodes CDR1 SGDLS and CDR2 YYNGEE. The CDR3 runs 16 residues.

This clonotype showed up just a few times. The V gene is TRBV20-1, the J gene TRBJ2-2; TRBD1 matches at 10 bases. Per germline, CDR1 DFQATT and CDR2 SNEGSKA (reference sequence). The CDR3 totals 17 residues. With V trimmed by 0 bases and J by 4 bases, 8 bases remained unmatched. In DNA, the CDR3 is TGCAGTGCTAGAGATCCGACAGGGGGCATTAGCACCGGGGAGCTGTTTTTT. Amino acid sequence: CSARDPTGGISTGELFF.

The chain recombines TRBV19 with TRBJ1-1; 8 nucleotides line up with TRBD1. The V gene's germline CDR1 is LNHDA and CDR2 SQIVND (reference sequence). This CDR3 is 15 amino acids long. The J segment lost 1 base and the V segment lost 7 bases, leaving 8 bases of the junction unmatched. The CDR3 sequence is CASTPGGKGNTEAFF. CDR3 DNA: TGTGCCAGTACTCCAGGGGGCAAGGGGAACACTGAAGCTTTCTTT. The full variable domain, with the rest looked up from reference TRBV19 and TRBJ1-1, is DGGITQSPKYLFRKEGQNVTLSCEQNLNHDAMYWYRQDPGQGLRLIYYSQIVNDFQKGDIAEGYSVSREKKESFPLTVTSAQKNPTAFYLCASTPGGKGNTEAFFGQGTRLTVV.

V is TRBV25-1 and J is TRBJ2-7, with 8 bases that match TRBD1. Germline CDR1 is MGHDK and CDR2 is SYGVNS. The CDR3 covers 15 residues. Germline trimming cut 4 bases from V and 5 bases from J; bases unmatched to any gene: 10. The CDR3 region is CASSGAGTGGNEQYF. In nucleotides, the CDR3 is TGTGCCAGCAGTGGGGCAGGGACAGGAGGGAACGAGCAGTACTTC.

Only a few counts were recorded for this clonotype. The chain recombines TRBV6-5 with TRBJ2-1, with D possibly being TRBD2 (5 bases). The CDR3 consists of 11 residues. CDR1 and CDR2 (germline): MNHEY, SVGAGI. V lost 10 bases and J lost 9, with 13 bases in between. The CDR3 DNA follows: TGTGCCACCCGGGAACGAACTGAGCAGTTCTTC. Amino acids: CATRERTEQFF.

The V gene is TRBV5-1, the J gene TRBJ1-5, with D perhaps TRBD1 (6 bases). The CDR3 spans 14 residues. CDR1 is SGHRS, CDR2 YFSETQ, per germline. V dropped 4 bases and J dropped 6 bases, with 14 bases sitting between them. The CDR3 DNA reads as TGCGCCAGCAGCCCTGAGGGGGGCGGTCAGCCCCAGCATTTT. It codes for CASSPEGGGQPQHF.

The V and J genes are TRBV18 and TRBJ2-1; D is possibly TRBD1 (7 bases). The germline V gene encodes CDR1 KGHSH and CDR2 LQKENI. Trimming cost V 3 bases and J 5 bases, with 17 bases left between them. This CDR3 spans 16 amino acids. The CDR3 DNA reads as TGTGCCAGCTCACCCCGACAGGGAGGTCATGACAATGAGCAGTTCTTC. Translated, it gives CASSPRQGGHDNEQFF.

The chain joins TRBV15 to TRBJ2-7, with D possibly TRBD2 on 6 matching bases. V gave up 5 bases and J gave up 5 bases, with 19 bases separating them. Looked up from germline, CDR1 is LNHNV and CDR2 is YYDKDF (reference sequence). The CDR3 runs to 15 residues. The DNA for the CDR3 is TGTGCCACCAGCCCTGGGACTGTCAGAAGTAACGAGCAGTACTTC. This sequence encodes CATSPGTVRSNEQYF.

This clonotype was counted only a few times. The CDR3 region is CATSDLRAGGFTDTQYF. The CDR3 bases are TGTGCCACCAGTGATTTGCGGGCGGGGGGGTTCACAGATACGCAGTATTTT. The chain recombines TRBV24-1 with TRBJ2-3; 9 bases match TRBD2. V gave up 0 bases and J gave up 2 bases; unmatched junction bases: 5. This CDR3 is built from 17 residues. Germline V gene sequence: CDR1 KGHDR, CDR2 SFDVKD.

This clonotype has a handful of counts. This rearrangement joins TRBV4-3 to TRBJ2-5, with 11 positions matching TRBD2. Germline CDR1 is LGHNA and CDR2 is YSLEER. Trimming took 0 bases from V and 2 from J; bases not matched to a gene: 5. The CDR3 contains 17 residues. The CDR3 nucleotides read TGCGCCAGCAGCCAAGATCCCACTAGCGGGGGTCAAGAGACCCAGTACTTC. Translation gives CASSQDPTSGGQETQYF.

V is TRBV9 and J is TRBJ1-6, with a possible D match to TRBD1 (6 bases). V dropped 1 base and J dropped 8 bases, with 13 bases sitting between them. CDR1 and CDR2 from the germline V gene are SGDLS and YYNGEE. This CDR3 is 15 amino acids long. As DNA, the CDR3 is TGTGCCAGCAGCGTAAGAGGACAGCCGGATTCACCCCTCCACTTT. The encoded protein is CASSVRGQPDSPLHF. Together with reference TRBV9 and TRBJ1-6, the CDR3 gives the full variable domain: DSGVTQTPKHLITATGQRVTLRCSPRSGDLSVYWYQQSLDQGLQFLIQYYNGEERAKGNILERFSAQQFPDLHSELNLSSLELGDSALYFCASSVRGQPDSPLHFGNGTRLTVT.

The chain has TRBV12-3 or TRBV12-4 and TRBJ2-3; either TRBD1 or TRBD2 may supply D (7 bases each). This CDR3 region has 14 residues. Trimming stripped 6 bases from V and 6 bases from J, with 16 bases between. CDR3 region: CASRAGQPKDTQYF. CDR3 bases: TGTGCCAGCAGAGCGGGACAGCCTAAGGATACGCAGTATTTT.

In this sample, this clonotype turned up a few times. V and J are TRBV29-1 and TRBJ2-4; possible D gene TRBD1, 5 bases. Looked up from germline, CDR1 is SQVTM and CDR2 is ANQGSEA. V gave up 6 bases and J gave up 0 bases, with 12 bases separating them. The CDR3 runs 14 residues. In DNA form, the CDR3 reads TGCAGCGTGGGGCAAGATCTAGCCAAAAACATTCAGTACTTC. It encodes CSVGQDLAKNIQYF.

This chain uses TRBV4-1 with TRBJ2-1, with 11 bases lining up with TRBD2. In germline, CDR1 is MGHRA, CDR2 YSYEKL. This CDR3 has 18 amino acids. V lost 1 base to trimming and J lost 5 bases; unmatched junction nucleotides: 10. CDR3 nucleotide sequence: TGCGCCAGCAGCCAAGTTGTTCGACTAGCGGGGAAGAACAATGAGCAGTTCTTC. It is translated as CASSQVVRLAGKNNEQFF.